A single sample is the source of the 18 T cell receptor beta chains below, sequenced in a study of regulatory T cells in long-lasting Graves disease. Construction of TCR beta libraries relied on iRepertoire HTBI primers and on Arm-PCR targeting CDR3 regions. TCRdb fed the multiplex PCR reads into MiXCR, producing one record per CDR3 protein. The sample consists of approximately 400,000 distinct CDR3 sequences, just under 15% of them appearing once. The time point is: newly diagnosed GD, antithyroid drugs for less than 3 months. Making the TCR library involved RNA that had been extracted from PBMCs. This same sample was also taken into another study, of T cells in Graves' hyperthyroidism and ophthalmopathy.

The sample in question was peripheral blood mononuclear cells (PBMCs), obtained at new diagnosis, from a patient treated with antithyroid drugs. The receptors here all came from a woman in her twenties or thirties with Graves disease.

Many counts were recorded for this clonotype. This chain connects TRBV29-1 to TRBJ2-3; TRBD2 matches at 11 bases. The V gene's germline CDR1 is SQVTM and CDR2 ANQGSEA. The CDR3 runs to 16 residues. V gave up 2 bases and J gave up 1 base; unmatched junction bases: 5. Written as DNA, the CDR3 is TGCAGCGTTGAACGGCTAGCGGGAGGTGGCACAGATACGCAGTATTTT. Translation gives CSVERLAGGGTDTQYF.

This chain links TRBV20-1 with TRBJ2-7; D is unclear. V was shortened by 5 bases and J by 3 bases, with 20 bases between the two germline ends. Germline CDR1 reads DFQATT; CDR2 reads SNEGSKA (reference sequence). CDR3 length equals 15 residues. The DNA for the CDR3 is TGCAGTGCTCCGGTTGGGGTGAGCCAAGGCTACGAGCAGTACTTC. It encodes CSAPVGVSQGYEQYF.

V usage is TRBV2 and J usage is TRBJ2-3; D is possibly TRBD2 (6 bases). Germline V gene lookup returns CDR1 SNHLY and CDR2 FYNNEI. The V end was cut by 3 bases, the J end by 0 bases, with 13 bases between. The CDR3 runs to 16 residues. Here the CDR3 reads CASSDGGRPSTDTQYF. The DNA of the CDR3 is TGTGCCAGCAGTGACGGAGGGAGGCCAAGCACAGATACGCAGTATTTT.

This clonotype was observed at least ten times. This chain joins TRBV28 and TRBJ2-2; a weak D match, TRBD1 (6 bases). The V end was cut by 5 bases, the J end by 0 bases, with 10 bases between. CDR1 and CDR2 (germline): MDHEN, SYDVKM. The CDR3 extends over 15 amino acids. The CDR3 is CASSDRLTNTGELFF. For the CDR3, the DNA is TGTGCCAGCAGTGACAGGCTCACGAACACCGGGGAGCTGTTTTTT. The entire variable domain, with the rest obtained from reference TRBV28 and TRBJ2-2, is as follows: DVKVTQSSRYLVKRTGEKVFLECVQDMDHENMFWYRQDPGLGLRLIYFSYDVKMKEKGDIPEGYSVSREKKERFSLILESASTNQTSMYLCASSDRLTNTGELFFGEGSRLTVL.

Many counts were recorded for this clonotype. The chain is built from TRBV20-1 and TRBJ1-1; D might be TRBD1 (5 bases). The CDR3 sequence is 14 residues long. The ends were cut back, 3 bases at V and 6 bases at J, with 17 bases in the middle. Per the germline V gene, CDR1 is DFQATT and CDR2 is SNEGSKA (reference sequence). The CDR3 region has the DNA TGCAGTGCTAGGGAATGGAGGGGATGGGCTGAAGCTTTCTTT. Translating gives CSAREWRGWAEAFF.

This clonotype was seen repeatedly, ten times or more. The gene calls are TRBV3-1 and TRBJ2-1, with TRBD2 matching over 8 bases. There are 15 residues in the CDR3. Trimming cost V 5 bases and J 0 bases; bases outside gene matches: 3. Germline loops: CDR1 LGHDT, CDR2 YNNKEL (reference sequence). This CDR3 is CASSRLASSYNEQFF. The CDR3, as DNA: TGTGCCAGCAGCAGACTAGCGAGCTCCTACAATGAGCAGTTCTTC.

This clonotype came up many times. The chain is built from TRBV7-2 and TRBJ1-1; no reliable D call. Looked up from germline, CDR1 is SGHTA and CDR2 is FQGNSA. The CDR3 loop spans 12 amino acids. Trimming took off 3 bases at V and 5 bases at J, with 7 bases between the two ends. The CDR3 coding sequence is TGTGCCAGCAGCTTCGATATTACTGAAGCTTTCTTT. It specifies CASSFDITEAFF. Variable domain in full (rest from reference TRBV7-2 and TRBJ1-1): GAGVSQSPSNKVTEKGKDVELRCDPISGHTALYWYRQSLGQGLEFLIYFQGNSAPDKSGLPSDRFSAERTGGSVSTLTIQRTQQEDSAVYLCASSFDITEAFFGQGTRLTVV.

In this sample, this clonotype turned up many times. The chain recombines TRBV20-1 with TRBJ2-3, with D possibly TRBD2 on 5 matching bases. The CDR3 length is 12 residues. With 7 bases removed from V and 0 bases from J, the gap between germline ends came to 8 bases. CDR1 and CDR2 (germline): DFQATT, SNEGSKA (reference sequence). CDR3 coding DNA: TGCAGTGTGGAGCGGAGCACAGATACGCAGTATTTT. It encodes CSVERSTDTQYF.

On this clonotype itself: One base away lies a much larger clone, so this may be a sequencing read error. It is likely a read error, because the conserved phenylalanine at the end of the CDR3 is missing. The chain combines TRBV20-1 with TRBJ1-5; D ambiguous. The CDR3 runs to 13 residues. Trimming cost V 3 bases and J 4 bases, with 10 bases left between them. Germline loops: CDR1 DFQATT, CDR2 SNEGSKA (reference sequence). The CDR3 region has the DNA TGCAGTGCTAGTGGGAGCCTTAATCAGCCCCAGCATCTT. Amino acid sequence: CSASGSLNQPQHL.

The V and J genes are TRBV19 and TRBJ2-1; 9 positions match TRBD2. The CDR3 totals 16 residues. Germline V gene sequence: CDR1 LNHDA, CDR2 SQIVND (reference sequence). The ends lost 10 bases at V and 4 bases at J; junction bases unmatched: 14. DNA for the CDR3: TGTGCCACCGCCGCGGGAGGGCCCTCCACTTACAATGAGCAGTTCTTC. Translation gives CATAAGGPSTYNEQFF.

This clonotype was found many times. The chain has TRBV9 and TRBJ2-5; D perhaps matches TRBD2 (5 bases). There are 16 residues in the CDR3. Per germline, CDR1 SGDLS and CDR2 YYNGEE. V shed 3 bases and J shed 2 bases, with 17 bases lying between them. CDR3 DNA: TGTGCCAGCAGCGCCCCGCGGGCGGCAAATCAAGAGACCCAGTACTTC. It specifies CASSAPRAANQETQYF.

This clonotype has ten or more counts. This sequence joins TRBV27 and TRBJ2-7; the D is unclear. Germline loops: CDR1 MNHEY, CDR2 SMNVEV (reference sequence). The CDR3 covers 11 residues. The ends were cut back, 4 bases at V and 6 bases at J, with 7 bases in the middle. CDR3 nucleotide sequence: TGTGCCAGCAGTTACGGCATCGAGCAGTACTTC. Its protein product is CASSYGIEQYF.

In its sample, this clonotype was seen many times. The CDR3, as DNA: TGTGCCAGCAGCATACAGGGAGGGAACACAGATACGCAGTATTTT. Amino acid sequence: CASSIQGGNTDTQYF. The chain recombines TRBV3-1 with TRBJ2-3; weak D call: TRBD2 (7 bases). The CDR3 spans 15 residues. Germline V gene sequence: CDR1 LGHDT, CDR2 YNNKEL (reference sequence). The V and J ends lost 5 bases and 2 bases respectively, with 14 bases between them.

Comment on this clonotype: Germline is not matched at one junction end, which may reflect a read error. The rearrangement uses TRBV11-2 and TRBJ1-2; 8 bases align to TRBD1. The CDR3 length is 17 residues. In germline, CDR1 is SGHAT, CDR2 FQNNGV. The CDR3 reads CASSRDRLLRGDYGHTF. CDR3 nucleotide sequence: TGTGCCAGCAGCCGGGACAGGCTACTAAGGGGTGACTATGGCCACACCTTC.

This clonotype was found many times. The genes are TRBV19 and TRBJ2-1, with D tentatively TRBD1 (6 bases). The germline V and J ends were trimmed by 6 bases and 6 bases, with 15 bases remaining between them. This CDR3 is 14 amino acids long. The germline CDR1 and CDR2 sequences are LNHDA and SQIVND (reference sequence). The CDR3 coding sequence is TGTGCCAGTAGGTCCGACAGGCTCAGCAATGAGCAGTTCTTC. Its protein is CASRSDRLSNEQFF.

The chain combines TRBV7-6 with TRBJ2-7, with D possibly being TRBD2 (6 bases). The germline gives CDR1 SGHVS, CDR2 FNYEAQ. The CDR3 covers 15 residues. The ends were cut back, 4 bases at V and 1 base at J, with 14 bases in the middle. DNA for the CDR3: TGTGCCAGCAGCTACCTCGGGAGTACGTCCTACGAGCAGTACTTC. The encoded protein is CASSYLGSTSYEQYF.

This rearrangement joins TRBV19 to TRBJ2-1, with a weak D call TRBD1 (6 bases). V lost 5 bases, J lost 3 bases, and 11 bases lay in between. CDR3 length: 14 amino acids. CDR1 and CDR2 (germline): LNHDA, SQIVND (reference sequence). CDR3 sequence: CASSPDRYYNEQFF. CDR3 coding DNA: TGTGCCAGTAGTCCGGACAGATACTACAATGAGCAGTTCTTC.

Concerning this clonotype: A read error is likely here: a far larger clone is one base away. The gene calls are TRBV3-1 and TRBJ2-3; 7 positions agree with TRBD1. The end of the DNA is better explained by TRBJ1-1, so the J call may be wrong. Germline V gene sequence: CDR1 LGHDT, CDR2 YNNKEL (reference sequence). The CDR3 is 13 residues long. The CDR3 nucleotides read TGTGCCAGCAGCCAAGGGGCAGGGGGTGAAGCTTTCTTT. Its protein product is CASSQGAGGEAFF.